This TCR beta chain came from a study of T-cell reconstitution after alpha-beta-depleted transplantation in children. This clonotype was found many times. The antigen is unknown. Library preparation (for TCRbeta) was performed with unique molecular identifiers. TCRdb re-called the PCR reads with MiXCR, one entry per CDR3 protein. The data show around 180,000 distinct CDR3 sequences, approximately 12% seen once. Whole-study results and caveats: Several hundred expanded graft clones reportedly gave rise to the alpha-beta T cells present about two months after transplant. T-cell counts and diversity at one year post-transplant came mainly from newly produced T cells. Some patients showed high day-60 TCRbeta diversity, which derived from surviving recipient T cells and thymic progenitors.

The CDR3 sequence is 12 residues long. CDR1 is MNHEY, CDR2 SMNVEV, per germline (reference sequence). Trimming took 9 bases from V and 4 from J, leaving 13 bases between them. This sequence originates from a boy aged 2 to 10 with acute myeloid leukemia, due to receive a stem cell transplant. The chain couples TRBV27 to TRBJ2-7; D is undetermined. The material sequenced was PBMCs, taken before TCRalphabeta/CD19-depleted stem cell transplant. As DNA, the CDR3 is TGTGCCAGAATCGGCGTCGGGTACGAGCAGTACTTC. It yields the protein CARIGVGYEQYF.